A single sample gave rise to the 32 T cell receptor beta chains below, sequenced in a study of cytomegalovirus exposure and HLA in healthy donors. The method was immunoSEQ multiplex PCR; TCRdb's version includes in-frame clones alone and lacks a portion of them. The repertoire includes more than 85,000 clones, approximately 90% of them detected once, and 1.4% sits in the top ten. Sequenced sample: PBMCs. The receptor set was obtained from a woman in her twenties or thirties in good health and CMV-seropositive.

This clone appeared once. This chain connects TRBV29-1 to TRBJ1-2, with 11 bases lining up with TRBD1. In germline, CDR1 is SQVTM, CDR2 ANQGSEA. This CDR3 region has 13 residues. Trimming cost V 5 bases and J 7 bases; bases outside gene matches: 6. In DNA, the CDR3 is TGCAGCGTTTACCGGGACAGGGGGTCTGGCTACACCTTC. This translates into CSVYRDRGSGYTF.

The rearrangement joins TRBV11-2 to TRBJ2-5; weak D call: TRBD2 (6 bases). V was shortened by 0 bases and J by 2 bases, with 10 bases between the two germline ends. This CDR3 region has 15 residues. Per germline, CDR1 SGHAT and CDR2 FQNNGV. The CDR3 region has the DNA TGTGCCAGCAGCTTAGACTACGGGAGACAAGAGACCCAGTACTTC. This gives the protein CASSLDYGRQETQYF.

The genes are TRBV7-9 and TRBJ2-1; the D is unclear. CDR1 and CDR2 (germline): SEHNR, FQNEAQ (reference sequence). The CDR3 loop spans 14 amino acids. V was clipped by 3 bases and J by 6 bases, with 12 bases between them. CDR3 DNA: TGTGCCAGCAGCTTGGGCCAGAGTGTCAATGAGCAGTTCTTC. Residues: CASSLGQSVNEQFF.

The rearrangement joins TRBV9 to TRBJ2-1; the D gene is possibly TRBD1 (6 bases). V shed 2 bases and J shed 8 bases, with 23 bases lying between them. In germline, CDR1 is SGDLS, CDR2 YYNGEE. There are 17 residues in the CDR3. The DNA of the CDR3 is TGTGCCAGCAGCGTGGGGCCGGGTGTTATTCAGGGGTATGAGCAGTTCTTC. Residues: CASSVGPGVIQGYEQFF.

The chain combines TRBV9 with TRBJ2-7, with 14 bases that match TRBD2. CDR1 is SGDLS and CDR2 is YYNGEE in the germline V gene. Trimming took 3 bases from V and 3 from J; bases not matched to a gene: 2. The CDR3 is made up of 15 amino acids. The CDR3 DNA sequence: TGTGCCAGCAGCGCAGGGACTAGCGGGAGCTACGAGCAGTACTTC. It yields the protein CASSAGTSGSYEQYF.

V usage is TRBV9 and J usage is TRBJ2-6; 8 bases are shared with TRBD2. This CDR3 has 18 amino acids. CDR1 SGDLS and CDR2 YYNGEE come from the germline V gene. V was pared by 3 bases and J by 0 bases, with 8 bases of the junction left unmatched. The CDR3 reads CASSGPSGLGSGANVLTF. CDR3 bases: TGTGCCAGCAGCGGGCCTAGCGGGCTAGGCTCTGGGGCCAACGTCCTGACTTTC.

The gene calls are TRBV5-1 and TRBJ2-5; TRBD1 aligns across 11 bases. The germline CDR1 and CDR2 sequences are SGHRS and YFSETQ. This CDR3 has 14 residues. Trimming cost V 7 bases and J 2 bases; bases outside gene matches: 4. The CDR3 region is CASSRDRGQETQYF. As DNA, the CDR3 is TGCGCCAGCTCCCGGGACAGGGGGCAAGAGACCCAGTACTTC.

This chain links TRBV7-6 with TRBJ2-1, with TRBD2 matching 9 bases. V lost 2 bases and J lost 4; bases outside the gene matches: 9. CDR1 is SGHVS and CDR2 is FNYEAQ in the germline V gene. The CDR3 has 17 residues. The CDR3 loop reads CASSLKRGAEAYNEQFF. The CDR3 DNA sequence: TGTGCCAGCAGCTTAAAGCGGGGGGCAGAGGCATACAATGAGCAGTTCTTC.

The chain couples TRBV5-1 to TRBJ2-1; 7 bases map to TRBD2. The CDR3 runs to 15 residues. Trimming at V came to 4 bases and at J to 10 bases, leaving 14 bases not matched to a gene. CDR1 and CDR2 from the germline V gene are SGHRS and YFSETQ. For the CDR3, the DNA is TGCGCCAGCAGCCCGAGGGCGGGAGACTCGGGGGAGCAGTTCTTC. Its translation: CASSPRAGDSGEQFF. Full variable domain (remainder filled in from reference TRBV5-1 and TRBJ2-1): KAGVTQTPRYLIKTRGQQVTLSCSPISGHRSVSWYQQTPGQGLQFLFEYFSETQRNKGNFPGRFSGRQFSNSRSEMNVSTLELGDSALYLCASSPRAGDSGEQFFGPGTRLTVL.

This clone came up a few times. The chain employs TRBV5-1 and TRBJ2-2, with 7 bases lining up with TRBD2. V shed 7 bases, J shed 4 bases, and the junction held 13 bases outside the gene matches. The CDR3 runs to 16 residues. Germline V gives CDR1 SGHRS, CDR2 YFSETQ. The CDR3 DNA sequence: TGCGCCAGCCGCCACCCGGGGGGTAGTAGCACCGGGGAGCTGTTTTTT. Encoded protein: CASRHPGGSSTGELFF.

The chain joins TRBV14 to TRBJ2-5; 10 bases are a match to TRBD2. V lost 1 base to trimming and J lost 1 base; unmatched junction nucleotides: 6. The CDR3 is made up of 17 amino acids. Germline CDR1 SGHDN, CDR2 FVKESK. The CDR3 DNA reads TGTGCCAGCAGCCAAGGCATCACTAGCGGGATCCAAGAGACCCAGTACTTC. It yields the protein CASSQGITSGIQETQYF.

This clone was recorded once. This sequence joins TRBV18 and TRBJ2-2; TRBD2 aligns across 8 bases. Germline loops: CDR1 KGHSH, CDR2 LQKENI. The CDR3 has 16 amino acids. V shed 2 bases, J shed 4 bases, and the junction held 6 bases outside the gene matches. CDR3 sequence: CASSPNGGAVTGELFF. CDR3 DNA: TGTGCCAGCTCACCAAACGGGGGGGCCGTCACCGGGGAGCTGTTTTTT.

This clone was found a few times. The chain carries TRBV6-1 and TRBJ1-2; no clear D. The V end lost 2 bases, the J end lost 4 bases, and 8 bases lay between the germline ends. Germline V CDR1 and CDR2: MNHNS, SASEGT. This CDR3 has 13 residues. The CDR3 DNA reads as TGTGCCAGCAGTGAATTGGCCTTCTATGGCTACACCTTC. The encoded protein is CASSELAFYGYTF.

The rearrangement uses TRBV4-3 and TRBJ1-6; 7 bases fit TRBD1. J lost 9 bases, V lost 1 base, and 15 bases had no gene match. CDR1 and CDR2 (germline): LGHNA, YSLEER. The length of the CDR3 is 18 residues. This CDR3 is CASSQVALLGTVPSPLHF. CDR3 nucleotides: TGCGCCAGCAGCCAAGTCGCGTTACTAGGGACAGTGCCTTCACCCCTCCACTTT.

The chain is built from TRBV7-9 and TRBJ1-1; 8 bases align to TRBD1. CDR1 and CDR2 (germline): SEHNR, FQNEAQ (reference sequence). CDR3 size: 15 residues. With V trimmed by 3 bases and J by 0 bases, 3 bases remained unmatched. The CDR3 DNA sequence: TGTGCCAGCAGCTTGGGGACAGGCCTGAACACTGAAGCTTTCTTT. Protein: CASSLGTGLNTEAFF.

This chain joins TRBV28 and TRBJ1-5, with 8 bases that match TRBD1. Germline CDR1 MDHEN, CDR2 SYDVKM. This CDR3 has 17 amino acids. V was clipped by 0 bases and J by 6 bases; unmatched bases: 10. The CDR3 nucleotides read TGTGCCAGCAGTTTATGGGCTGGACAGGGAATCGGTCAGCCCCAGCATTTT. Translation gives CASSLWAGQGIGQPQHF.

The gene calls are TRBV19 and TRBJ1-4; 7 bases are shared with TRBD1. Trimming removed 4 bases from V and 7 bases from J; junction bases left unmatched: 6. Germline V gives CDR1 LNHDA, CDR2 SQIVND (reference sequence). The CDR3 contains 14 residues. The CDR3 region is CASSRRQGGEKLFF. CDR3 sequence (DNA): TGTGCCAGTAGTAGGCGACAGGGCGGTGAAAAACTGTTTTTT.

This sequence joins TRBV7-6 and TRBJ2-1; 9 bases map to TRBD2. Trimming at V came to 5 bases and at J to 10 bases, leaving 18 bases not matched to a gene. This CDR3 contains 17 residues. Germline values: CDR1 SGHVS, CDR2 FNYEAQ. This chain's CDR3 is CASSPRFGAGGPDEQFF. DNA of the CDR3: TGTGCCAGCAGCCCCCGCTTCGGGGCGGGGGGGCCGGACGAGCAGTTCTTC.

The chain uses TRBV2 and TRBJ1-1, with D possibly TRBD1 on 5 matching bases. The CDR3 extends over 14 amino acids. The V gene lost 6 bases and the J gene lost 4 bases, with 15 bases spanning the gap. The germline CDR1 and CDR2 sequences are SNHLY and FYNNEI. CDR3 loop: CASRAGRVGTEAFF. CDR3 DNA: TGTGCCAGCAGGGCTGGCAGGGTCGGCACTGAAGCTTTCTTT.

Here the CDR3 reads CASTSGTSGRTQYF. Here the CDR3 DNA reads TGTGCCAGCACCTCCGGGACTAGCGGGAGAACCCAGTACTTC. J is TRBJ2-5 and V is TRBV7-2; TRBD2 aligns across 14 bases. V lost 7 bases, J lost 8 bases, and 6 bases stayed unmatched. CDR1 and CDR2 from the germline V gene are SGHTA and FQGNSA. The CDR3 has 14 residues.

This clone was detected only a few times. The chain couples TRBV19 to TRBJ1-5; D perhaps matches TRBD1 (5 bases). Trimming pared 7 bases from V and 4 bases from J, leaving 17 bases between. The CDR3 extends over 15 amino acids. Germline V gene sequence: CDR1 LNHDA, CDR2 SQIVND (reference sequence). For the CDR3, the DNA is TGTGCCAGTACTGGAAGGGGAAATAGAAATCAGCCCCAGCATTTT. Its translation: CASTGRGNRNQPQHF.

The chain links TRBV27 to TRBJ2-7, with 7 bases aligning to TRBD2. The CDR3 consists of 13 residues. Per the germline V gene, CDR1 is MNHEY and CDR2 is SMNVEV (reference sequence). V lost 2 bases to trimming and J lost 7 bases; unmatched junction nucleotides: 5. The CDR3 DNA follows: TGTGCCAGCAGTTTACGGCGGGGGTTAGAGCAGTACTTC. Translating it yields CASSLRRGLEQYF.

This rearrangement joins TRBV21-1 to TRBJ2-2; the table calls TRBD2, which could not be checked here. TRBV21-1 has pseudogene status. The CDR3 is made up of 18 amino acids. The CDR3 region is CASKGEGPLSSDTGELFF. The CDR3 bases are TGTGCCAGCAAAGGTGAGGGCCCCTTGTCATCGGACACCGGGGAGCTGTTTTTT.

CDR3 sequence: CAWGEGRTDTQYF. CDR3 sequence (DNA): TGTGCCTGGGGTGAGGGGCGTACAGATACGCAGTATTTT. The chain joins TRBV30 to TRBJ2-3, with D perhaps being TRBD1 or TRBD2 (5 bases each). The CDR3 runs to 13 residues. Germline V gene lookup returns CDR1 GTSNPN and CDR2 SVGIG (reference sequence). Trimming removed 5 bases from V and 3 bases from J, with 12 bases in between.

The chain employs TRBV7-9 and TRBJ1-1, with a possible D match to TRBD1 (6 bases). Trimming cost V 5 bases and J 2 bases, with 15 bases left between them. CDR1 is SEHNR, CDR2 FQNEAQ, per germline (reference sequence). The CDR3 is 15 residues long. The CDR3 DNA is TGTGCCAGCAGCCCTACACAGGGCCTTAACACTGAAGCTTTCTTT. Residues: CASSPTQGLNTEAFF.

This chain uses TRBV27 with TRBJ1-5; 7 positions agree with TRBD1. After removal of 5 bases from V and 0 bases from J, the junction contained 10 bases not matched to a gene. Germline V lookup: CDR1 MNHEY, CDR2 SMNVEV (reference sequence). The CDR3 totals 17 residues. Here the CDR3 reads CASSPFSGQYSNQPQHF. CDR3 in DNA: TGTGCCAGCAGTCCGTTCTCGGGACAGTATAGCAATCAGCCCCAGCATTTT.

A single count supports this clone. The chain combines TRBV2 with TRBJ2-7; possibly TRBD2 for D (5 bases). Germline V gene lookup returns CDR1 SNHLY and CDR2 FYNNEI. V lost 5 bases to trimming and J lost 0 bases, with 14 bases between them. The CDR3 totals 15 residues. The CDR3 reads CASSPLSGDSYEQYF. The DNA for the CDR3 is TGTGCCAGCAGTCCCCTCTCCGGGGACTCCTACGAGCAGTACTTC. Filled out from reference TRBV2 and TRBJ2-7, the complete variable domain reads EPEVTQTPSHQVTQMGQEVILRCVPISNHLYFYWYRQILGQKVEFLVSFYNNEISEKSEIFDDQFSVERPDGSNFTLKIRSTKLEDSAMYFCASSPLSGDSYEQYFGPGTRLTVT.

In its sample, this clone was seen a few times. This chain connects TRBV7-2 to TRBJ1-6, with D perhaps matching TRBD1 (6 bases). CDR1 is SGHTA, CDR2 FQGNSA, per germline. Trimming shortened V by 7 bases and J by 7 bases, and 11 bases separated the two germline ends. The CDR3 extends over 13 amino acids. The CDR3 region is CASTNTGNSPLHF. The CDR3, as DNA: TGTGCCAGCACCAATACAGGGAATTCACCCCTCCACTTT.

To note about this clone: A read error may produce the germline difference seen at one junction end. The J gene is TRBJ1-2, the V gene TRBV7-9; 8 bases match TRBD1. The CDR3 length is 15 residues. In germline, CDR1 is SEHNR, CDR2 FQNEAQ (reference sequence). The CDR3 reads CASSRSGGSNYGYTF. Here the CDR3 DNA reads TGTGCCAGCAGCCGATCAGGGGGCTCTAACTATGGCTACACCTTT.

This clone was counted a single time. The CDR3 region is CSKILGVEQFF. The CDR3 nucleotides read TGCAGTAAAATCTTAGGGGTTGAGCAGTTCTTC. The J gene is TRBJ2-1, the V gene TRBV20-1; TRBD1 might be the D (5 bases). CDR1 is DFQATT and CDR2 is SNEGSKA in the germline V gene (reference sequence). Trimming took 8 bases from V and 9 from J, leaving 14 bases between them. The CDR3 covers 11 residues.

This chain uses TRBV6-5 with TRBJ2-3, with 11 positions matching TRBD2. Trimming removed 6 bases from V and 5 bases from J; junction bases left unmatched: 7. CDR1 and CDR2 (germline): MNHEY, SVGAGI. The CDR3 consists of 15 residues. The CDR3 protein is CASRLAGDEVDTQYF. In DNA, the CDR3 is TGTGCCAGCAGACTAGCGGGAGATGAGGTAGATACGCAGTATTTT.

This rearrangement joins TRBV2 to TRBJ2-2; 9 nucleotides line up with TRBD2. The CDR3 has 15 residues. CDR1 SNHLY and CDR2 FYNNEI come from the germline V gene. V gave up 5 bases and J gave up 3 bases; unmatched junction bases: 4. CDR3: CASSLVAGDTGELFF. For the CDR3, the DNA is TGTGCCAGCAGTCTTGTAGCGGGAGACACCGGGGAGCTGTTTTTT.